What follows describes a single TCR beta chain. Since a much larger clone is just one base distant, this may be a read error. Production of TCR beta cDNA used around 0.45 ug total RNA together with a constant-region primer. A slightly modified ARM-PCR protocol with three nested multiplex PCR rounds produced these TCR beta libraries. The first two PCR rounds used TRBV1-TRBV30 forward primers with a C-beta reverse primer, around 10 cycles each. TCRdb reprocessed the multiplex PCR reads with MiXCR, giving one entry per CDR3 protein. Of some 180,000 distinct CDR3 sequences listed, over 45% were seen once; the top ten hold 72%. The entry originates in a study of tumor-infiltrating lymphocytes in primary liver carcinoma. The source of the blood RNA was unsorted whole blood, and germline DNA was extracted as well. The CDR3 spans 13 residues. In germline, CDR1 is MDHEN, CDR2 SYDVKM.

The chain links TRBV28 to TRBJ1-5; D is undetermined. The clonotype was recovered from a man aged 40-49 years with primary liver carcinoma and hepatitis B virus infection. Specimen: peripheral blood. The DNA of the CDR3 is TGTGCCAGCAGTTTAGTCCATGATCATCCCCAGCATTTT. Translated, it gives CASSLVHDHPQHF.